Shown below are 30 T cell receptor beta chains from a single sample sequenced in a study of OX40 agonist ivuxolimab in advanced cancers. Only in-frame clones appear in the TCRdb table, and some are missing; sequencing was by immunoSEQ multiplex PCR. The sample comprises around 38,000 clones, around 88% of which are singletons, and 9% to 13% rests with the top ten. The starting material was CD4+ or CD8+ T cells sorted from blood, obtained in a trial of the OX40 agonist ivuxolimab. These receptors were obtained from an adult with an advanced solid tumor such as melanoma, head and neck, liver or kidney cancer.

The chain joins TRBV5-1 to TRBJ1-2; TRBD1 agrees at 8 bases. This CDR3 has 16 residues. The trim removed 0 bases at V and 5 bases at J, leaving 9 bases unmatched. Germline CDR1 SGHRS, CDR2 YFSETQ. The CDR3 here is CASSLGTGSELYGYTF. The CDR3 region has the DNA TGCGCCAGCAGCTTGGGGACAGGGTCGGAACTATATGGCTACACCTTC.

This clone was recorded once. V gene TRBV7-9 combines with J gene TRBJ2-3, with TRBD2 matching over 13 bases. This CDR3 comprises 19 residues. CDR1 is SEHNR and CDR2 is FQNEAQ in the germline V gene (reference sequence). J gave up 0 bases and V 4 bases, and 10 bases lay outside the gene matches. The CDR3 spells CASSSGTSGTGTSTDTQYF. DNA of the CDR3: TGTGCCAGCAGCTCCGGGACTAGCGGGACAGGGACTAGCACAGATACGCAGTATTTT. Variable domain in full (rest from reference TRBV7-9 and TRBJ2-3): DTGVSQNPRHKITKRGQNVTFRCDPISEHNRLYWYRQTLGQGPEFLTYFQNEAQLEKSRLLSDRFSAERPKGSFSTLEIQRTEQGDSAMYLCASSSGTSGTGTSTDTQYFGPGTRLTVL.

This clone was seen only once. The CDR3 is CASSSILTDYGYTF. In DNA form, the CDR3 reads TGTGCCAGCAGCTCCATCCTGACAGACTATGGCTACACCTTC. This chain joins TRBV7-1 and TRBJ1-2; perhaps TRBD1 as D (5 bases). TRBV7-1 counts as an open reading frame of uncertain function. The CDR3 spans 14 residues. Trimming pared 3 bases from V and 3 bases from J, leaving 11 bases between.

CDR3 in DNA: TGTGCCAGCAGCTCCCCGTTGGACCGCACAGATACGCAGTATTTT. Translated, it gives CASSSPLDRTDTQYF. V and J are TRBV7-8 and TRBJ2-3, with unresolved D. The V end lost 4 bases, the J end lost 1 base, and 12 bases lay between the germline ends. The CDR3 has 15 amino acids. Germline CDR1 and CDR2: SGHVS and FQNEAQ.

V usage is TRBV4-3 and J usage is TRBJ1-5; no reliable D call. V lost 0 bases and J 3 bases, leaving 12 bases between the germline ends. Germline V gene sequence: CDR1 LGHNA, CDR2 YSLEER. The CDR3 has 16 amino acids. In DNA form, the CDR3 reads TGCGCCAGCAGCCAAGACTCAAGAGGGTACAATCAGCCCCAGCATTTT. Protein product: CASSQDSRGYNQPQHF.

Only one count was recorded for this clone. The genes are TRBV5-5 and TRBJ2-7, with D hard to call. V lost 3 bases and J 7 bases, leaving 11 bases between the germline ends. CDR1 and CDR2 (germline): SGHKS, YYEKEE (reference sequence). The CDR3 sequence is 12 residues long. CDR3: CASSSHTPEQYF. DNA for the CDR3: TGTGCCAGCAGCTCCCATACCCCGGAGCAGTACTTC.

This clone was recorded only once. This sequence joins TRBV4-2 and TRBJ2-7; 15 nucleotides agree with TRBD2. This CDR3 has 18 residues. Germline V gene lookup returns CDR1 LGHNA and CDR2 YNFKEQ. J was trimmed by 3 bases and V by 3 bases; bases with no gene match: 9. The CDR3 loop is CASSHWTSGGALGYEQYF. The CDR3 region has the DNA TGTGCCAGCAGCCACTGGACTAGCGGGGGGGCCCTCGGCTACGAGCAGTACTTC.

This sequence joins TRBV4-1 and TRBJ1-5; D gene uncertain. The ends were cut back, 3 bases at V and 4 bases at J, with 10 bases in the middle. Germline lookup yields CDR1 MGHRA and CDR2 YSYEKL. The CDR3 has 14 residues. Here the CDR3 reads CASSHLPGNQPQHF. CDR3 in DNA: TGCGCCAGCAGCCATCTCCCCGGGAATCAGCCCCAGCATTTT.

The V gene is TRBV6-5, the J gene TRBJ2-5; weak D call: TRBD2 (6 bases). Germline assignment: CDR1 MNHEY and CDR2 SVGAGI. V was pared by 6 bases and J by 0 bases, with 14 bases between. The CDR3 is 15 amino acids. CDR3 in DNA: TGTGCCAGCAGAATTAGCGGAGGATACCAAGAGACCCAGTACTTC. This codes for CASRISGGYQETQYF.

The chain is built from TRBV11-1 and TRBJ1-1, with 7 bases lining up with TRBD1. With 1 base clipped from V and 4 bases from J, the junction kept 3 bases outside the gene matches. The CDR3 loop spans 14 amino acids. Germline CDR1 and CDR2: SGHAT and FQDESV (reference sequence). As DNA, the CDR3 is TGTGCCAGCAGCTTAGAGTACAGGGGCACTGAAGCTTTCTTT. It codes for CASSLEYRGTEAFF.

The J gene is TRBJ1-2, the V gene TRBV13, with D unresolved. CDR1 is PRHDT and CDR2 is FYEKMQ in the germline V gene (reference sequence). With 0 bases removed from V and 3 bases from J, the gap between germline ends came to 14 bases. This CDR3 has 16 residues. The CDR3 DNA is TGTGCCAGCAGCTTAGGGGTTAAAGACTGGGACTATGGCTACACCTTC. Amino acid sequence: CASSLGVKDWDYGYTF.

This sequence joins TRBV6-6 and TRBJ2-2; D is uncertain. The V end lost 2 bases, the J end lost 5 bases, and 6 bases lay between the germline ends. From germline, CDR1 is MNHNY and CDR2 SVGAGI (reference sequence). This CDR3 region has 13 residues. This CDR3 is CASSYVVTGELFF. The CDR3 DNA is TGTGCCAGCAGTTACGTAGTAACCGGGGAGCTGTTTTTT.

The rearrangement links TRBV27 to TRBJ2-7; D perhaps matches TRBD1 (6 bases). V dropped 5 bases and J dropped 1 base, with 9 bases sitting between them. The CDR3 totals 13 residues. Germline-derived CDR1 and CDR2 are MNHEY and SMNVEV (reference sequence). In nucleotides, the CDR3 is TGTGCCAGCAGTCGAACAGGGTCCTACGAGCAGTACTTC. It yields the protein CASSRTGSYEQYF.

The CDR3 spells CSVVKGEQYF. In DNA, the CDR3 is TGCAGCGTTGTTAAGGGGGAGCAGTACTTC. This chain connects TRBV29-1 to TRBJ2-7, with a tentative D call TRBD1 (5 bases). V was shortened by 4 bases and J by 7 bases, with 8 bases between the two germline ends. The CDR3 runs to 10 residues. CDR1 and CDR2 (germline): SQVTM, ANQGSEA.

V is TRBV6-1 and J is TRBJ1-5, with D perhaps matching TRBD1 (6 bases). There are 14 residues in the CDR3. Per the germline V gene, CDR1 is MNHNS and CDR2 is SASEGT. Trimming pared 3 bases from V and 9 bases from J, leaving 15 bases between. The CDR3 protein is CASSETSQGRPQHF. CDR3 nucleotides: TGTGCCAGCAGTGAGACCTCTCAGGGGCGGCCCCAGCATTTT.

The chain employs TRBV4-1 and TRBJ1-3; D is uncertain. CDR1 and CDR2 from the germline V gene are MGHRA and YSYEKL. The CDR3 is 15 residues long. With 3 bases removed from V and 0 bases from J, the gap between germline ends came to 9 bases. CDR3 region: CASSQRESSGNTIYF. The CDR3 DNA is TGCGCCAGCAGCCAGAGGGAGAGCTCTGGAAACACCATATATTTT.

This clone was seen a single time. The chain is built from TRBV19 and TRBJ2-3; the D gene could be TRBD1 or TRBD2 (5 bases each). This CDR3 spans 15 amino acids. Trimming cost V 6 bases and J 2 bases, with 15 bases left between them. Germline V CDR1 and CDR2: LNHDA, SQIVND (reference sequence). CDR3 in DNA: TGTGCCAGTAGCCCCTGGGGGTATAACACAGATACGCAGTATTTT. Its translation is CASSPWGYNTDTQYF.

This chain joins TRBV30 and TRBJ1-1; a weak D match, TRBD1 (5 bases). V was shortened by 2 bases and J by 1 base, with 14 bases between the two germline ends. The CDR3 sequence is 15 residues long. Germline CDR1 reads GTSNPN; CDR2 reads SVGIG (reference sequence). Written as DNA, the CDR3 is TGTGCCTGGAGTCAGGGAGGGGCTAAGAACACTGAAGCTTTCTTT. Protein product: CAWSQGGAKNTEAFF.

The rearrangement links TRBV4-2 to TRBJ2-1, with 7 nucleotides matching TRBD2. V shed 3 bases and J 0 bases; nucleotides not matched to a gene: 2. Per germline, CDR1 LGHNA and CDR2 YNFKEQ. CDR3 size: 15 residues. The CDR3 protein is CASSHLAASYNEQFF. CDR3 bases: TGTGCCAGCAGCCACCTAGCGGCCTCCTACAATGAGCAGTTCTTC.

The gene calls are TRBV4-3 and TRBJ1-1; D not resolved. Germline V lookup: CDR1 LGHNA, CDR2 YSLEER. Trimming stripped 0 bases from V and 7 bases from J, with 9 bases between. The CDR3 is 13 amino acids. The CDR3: CASSQDRSREAFF. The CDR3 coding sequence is TGCGCCAGCAGCCAAGATCGGAGCCGTGAAGCTTTCTTT.

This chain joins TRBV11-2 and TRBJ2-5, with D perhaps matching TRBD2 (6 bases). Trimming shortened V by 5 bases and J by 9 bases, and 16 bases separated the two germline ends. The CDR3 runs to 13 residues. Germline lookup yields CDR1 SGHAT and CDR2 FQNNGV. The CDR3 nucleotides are TGTGCCAGCAGCCGGGACTTCCATAGGGCCCAGTACTTC. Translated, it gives CASSRDFHRAQYF. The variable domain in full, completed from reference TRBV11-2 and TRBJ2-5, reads EAGVAQSPRYKIIEKRQSVAFWCNPISGHATLYWYQQILGQGPKLLIQFQNNGVVDDSQLPKDRFSAERLKGVDSTLKIQPAKLEDSAVYLCASSRDFHRAQYFGPGTRLLVL.

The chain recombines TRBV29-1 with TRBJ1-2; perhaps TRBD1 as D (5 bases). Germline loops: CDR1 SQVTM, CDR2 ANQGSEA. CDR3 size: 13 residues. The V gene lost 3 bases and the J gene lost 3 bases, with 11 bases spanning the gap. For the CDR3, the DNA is TGCAGCGTTGATGTAGGGGTGTACTATGGCTACACCTTC. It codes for CSVDVGVYYGYTF.

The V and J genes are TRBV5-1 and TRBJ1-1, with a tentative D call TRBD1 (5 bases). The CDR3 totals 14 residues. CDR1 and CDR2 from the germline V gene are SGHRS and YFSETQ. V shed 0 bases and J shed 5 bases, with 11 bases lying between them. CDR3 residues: CASSLGGPWTEAFF. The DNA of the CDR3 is TGCGCCAGCAGCTTGGGGGGCCCGTGGACTGAAGCTTTCTTT. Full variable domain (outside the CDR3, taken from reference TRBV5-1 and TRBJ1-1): KAGVTQTPRYLIKTRGQQVTLSCSPISGHRSVSWYQQTPGQGLQFLFEYFSETQRNKGNFPGRFSGRQFSNSRSEMNVSTLELGDSALYLCASSLGGPWTEAFFGQGTRLTVV.

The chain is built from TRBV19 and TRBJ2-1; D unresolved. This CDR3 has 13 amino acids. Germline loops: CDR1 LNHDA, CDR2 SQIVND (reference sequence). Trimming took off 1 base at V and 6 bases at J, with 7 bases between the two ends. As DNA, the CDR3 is TGTGCCAGTAGTATAGGGTCCCTCAATGAGCAGTTCTTC. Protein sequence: CASSIGSLNEQFF.

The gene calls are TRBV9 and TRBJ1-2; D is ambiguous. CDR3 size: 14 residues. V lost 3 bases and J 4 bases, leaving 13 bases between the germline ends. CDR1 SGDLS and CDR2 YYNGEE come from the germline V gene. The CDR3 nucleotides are TGTGCCAGCAGCGCCTTCAGGACTCCCTATGGCTACACCTTC. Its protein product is CASSAFRTPYGYTF. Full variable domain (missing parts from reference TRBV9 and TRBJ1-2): DSGVTQTPKHLITATGQRVTLRCSPRSGDLSVYWYQQSLDQGLQFLIQYYNGEERAKGNILERFSAQQFPDLHSELNLSSLELGDSALYFCASSAFRTPYGYTFGSGTRLTVV.

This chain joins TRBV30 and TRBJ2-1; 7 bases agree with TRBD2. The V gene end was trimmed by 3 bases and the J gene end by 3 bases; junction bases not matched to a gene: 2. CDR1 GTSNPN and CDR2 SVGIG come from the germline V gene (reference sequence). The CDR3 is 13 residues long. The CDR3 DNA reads TGTGCCTGGAGCGGCGGGAGCTACAATGAGCAGTTCTTC. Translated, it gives CAWSGGSYNEQFF.

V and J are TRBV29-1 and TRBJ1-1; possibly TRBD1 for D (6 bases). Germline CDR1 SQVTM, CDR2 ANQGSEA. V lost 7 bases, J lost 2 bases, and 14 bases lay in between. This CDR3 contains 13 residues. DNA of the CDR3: TGCAGCGCAGGAGGAGGGGGAAACACTGAAGCTTTCTTT. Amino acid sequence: CSAGGGGNTEAFF.

The CDR3 DNA reads as TGTGCCAGCAGTGTTCTAGCGGGGGGGCTCGGCACCGGGGAGCTGTTTTTT. It is translated as CASSVLAGGLGTGELFF. J is TRBJ2-2 and V is TRBV27; 12 bases match TRBD2. CDR3 length: 17 amino acids. V was clipped by 5 bases and J by 4 bases; unmatched bases: 8. The germline V gene encodes CDR1 MNHEY and CDR2 SMNVEV (reference sequence).

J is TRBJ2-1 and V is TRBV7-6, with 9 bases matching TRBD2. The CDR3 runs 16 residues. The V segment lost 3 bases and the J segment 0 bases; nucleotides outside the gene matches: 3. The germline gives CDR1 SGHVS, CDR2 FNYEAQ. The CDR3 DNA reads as TGTGCCAGCAGCTTCCGACTAGCGGCCTCCTACAATGAGCAGTTCTTC. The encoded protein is CASSFRLAASYNEQFF. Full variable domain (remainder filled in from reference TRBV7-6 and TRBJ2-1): GAGVSQSPRYKVTKRGQDVALRCDPISGHVSLYWYRQALGQGPEFLTYFNYEAQQDKSGLPNDRFSAERPEGSISTLTIQRTEQRDSAMYRCASSFRLAASYNEQFFGPGTRLTVL.

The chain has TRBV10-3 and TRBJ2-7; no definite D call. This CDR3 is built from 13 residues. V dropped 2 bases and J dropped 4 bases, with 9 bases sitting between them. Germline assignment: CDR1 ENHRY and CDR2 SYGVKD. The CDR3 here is CAISEGRVYEQYF. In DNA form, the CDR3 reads TGTGCCATCAGTGAGGGTAGGGTGTACGAGCAGTACTTC.